This note documents a single TCR beta chain sequence. V shed 5 bases and J 1 base; nucleotides not matched to a gene: 6. Germline V gene data show CDR1 as SEHNR and CDR2 as FQNEAQ (reference sequence). This CDR3 has 15 residues. TCRdb keeps only in-frame clones here, not all; method: immunoSEQ multiplex PCR. The repertoire holds around 100,000 clones, with around nine tenths as singletons. The data are from a study of blood T cell repertoires in COVID-19. Study information: PBMCs, B-cell-depleted T cells, or T cells were the source of the cDNA or gDNA that made up the material.

This receptor was identified in a man aged 45-60 years in a cohort sampled during active COVID-19. This chain links TRBV7-9 with TRBJ2-5; 8 bases are shared with TRBD1. Source material: peripheral blood. The chain's CDR3 is CASSTPGQAQETQYF. CDR3 nucleotides: TGTGCCAGCAGCACGCCGGGACAGGCCCAAGAGACCCAGTACTTC.